This TCR beta chain comes out of a study of T-cell reconstitution after alpha-beta-depleted transplantation in children. The sample holds many counts of this clonotype. It was with unique molecular identifiers that the TCRbeta library was prepared. TCRdb analysed the PCR reads with MiXCR anew, one entry per CDR3 protein. The repertoire has hundreds of thousands of distinct CDR3 sequences, 10% to 15% of them found once; the top ten carry about 4%. The receptor comes from a human donor who donated a stem cell graft to a child with Fanconi anemia. The starting material was PBMCs, obtained from the stem cell graft.

CDR3 loop: CASSPTGSNSPLHF. The CDR3 nucleotides read TGTGCCAGCAGCCCGACAGGGAGCAATTCACCCCTCCACTTT. The chain links TRBV28 to TRBJ1-6; 7 bases are a match to TRBD1. Trimming took 6 bases from V and 7 from J; bases not matched to a gene: 6. The V gene's germline CDR1 is MDHEN and CDR2 SYDVKM. The CDR3 length is 14 residues.